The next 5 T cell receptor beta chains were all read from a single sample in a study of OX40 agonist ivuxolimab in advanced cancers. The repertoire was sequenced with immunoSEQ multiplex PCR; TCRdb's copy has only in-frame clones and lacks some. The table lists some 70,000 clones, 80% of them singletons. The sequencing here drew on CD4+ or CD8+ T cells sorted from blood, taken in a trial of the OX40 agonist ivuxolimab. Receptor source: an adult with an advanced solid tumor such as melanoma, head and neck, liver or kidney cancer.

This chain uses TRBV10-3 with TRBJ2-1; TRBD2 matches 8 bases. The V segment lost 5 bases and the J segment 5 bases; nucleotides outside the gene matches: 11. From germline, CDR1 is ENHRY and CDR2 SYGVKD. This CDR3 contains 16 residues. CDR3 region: CAISRAGGFSDNEQFF. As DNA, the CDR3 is TGTGCCATCAGTAGGGCGGGGGGTTTTAGCGACAATGAGCAGTTCTTC.

The CDR3 here is CASRALGGGTYEQYF. DNA for the CDR3: TGTGCCAGCAGGGCATTGGGGGGCGGAACCTACGAGCAGTACTTC. This chain links TRBV28 with TRBJ2-7, with D perhaps assigned TRBD1 or TRBD2 (6 bases each). The V and J ends lost 6 bases and 2 bases respectively, with 17 bases between them. Germline V gene sequence: CDR1 MDHEN, CDR2 SYDVKM. This CDR3 has 15 amino acids. The full variable domain, completed using reference TRBV28 and TRBJ2-7, is DVKVTQSSRYLVKRTGEKVFLECVQDMDHENMFWYRQDPGLGLRLIYFSYDVKMKEKGDIPEGYSVSREKKERFSLILESASTNQTSMYLCASRALGGGTYEQYFGPGTRLTVT.

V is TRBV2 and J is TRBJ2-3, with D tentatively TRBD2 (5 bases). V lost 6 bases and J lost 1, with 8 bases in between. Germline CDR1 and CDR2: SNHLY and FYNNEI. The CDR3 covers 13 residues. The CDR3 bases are TGTGCCAGCAGGGACTTGGGCACAGATACGCAGTATTTT. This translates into CASRDLGTDTQYF.

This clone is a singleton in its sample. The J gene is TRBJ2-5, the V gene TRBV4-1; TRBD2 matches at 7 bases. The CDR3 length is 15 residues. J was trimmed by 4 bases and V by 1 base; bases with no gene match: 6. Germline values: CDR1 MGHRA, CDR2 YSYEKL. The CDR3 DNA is TGCGCCAGCAGCCAAGGGGGACTACTACGAGAGACCCAGTACTTC. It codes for CASSQGGLLRETQYF.

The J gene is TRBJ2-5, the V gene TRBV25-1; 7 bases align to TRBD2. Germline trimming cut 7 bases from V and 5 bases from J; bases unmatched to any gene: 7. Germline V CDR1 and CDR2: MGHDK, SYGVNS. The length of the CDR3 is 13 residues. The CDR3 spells CASIAGVDETQYF. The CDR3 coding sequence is TGTGCCAGCATTGCGGGGGTTGATGAGACCCAGTACTTC.